One sample yielded the 9 T cell receptor beta chains listed below, sequenced in a study of a mutant IDH1 vaccine in newly diagnosed glioma. Regarding time point: week 11, during vaccination. Each dose of the vaccine consisted of 300 ug of mutant IDH1 20-mer peptide, with topical imiquimod. Antigens for these TCRs are unknown. The repertoire was sequenced with immunoSEQ multiplex PCR; TCRdb's copy has only in-frame clones and lacks some. The data show about 64,000 clones, 84% seen once. The material was PBMCs, obtained from a glioma patient whose treatment included an IDH1 peptide vaccine. The receptor set was obtained from a woman aged 50 to 60 with glioma.

CDR3 in DNA: TGCAGCGTTGAAGGCGGATTACGGACAGGGCTAACTCGGAACACTGAAGCTTTCTTT. Translated: CSVEGGLRTGLTRNTEAFF. The chain links TRBV29-1 to TRBJ1-1; 8 bases fit TRBD1. From germline, CDR1 is SQVTM and CDR2 ANQGSEA. Trimming cost V 1 base and J 1 base; bases outside gene matches: 17. This CDR3 is 19 amino acids long.

The gene calls are TRBV4-2 and TRBJ2-6; TRBD2 matches 9 bases. The V segment lost 0 bases and the J segment 0 bases; nucleotides outside the gene matches: 12. The germline CDR1 and CDR2 sequences are LGHNA and YNFKEQ. This CDR3 has 21 residues. CDR3 sequence (DNA): TGTGCCAGCAGCCAAGATCTTAAAGCGGGACTAGCCCACTCTGGGGCCAACGTCCTGACTTTC. Its translation: CASSQDLKAGLAHSGANVLTF.

This chain joins TRBV19 and TRBJ2-1; tentatively, D is TRBD1 or TRBD2 (5 bases each). V shed 5 bases and J shed 4 bases, with 15 bases lying between them. CDR1 is LNHDA and CDR2 is SQIVND in the germline V gene (reference sequence). The CDR3 has 15 amino acids. CDR3 sequence: CASSAEGLLYNEQFF. CDR3 sequence (DNA): TGTGCCAGTAGTGCCGAGGGGCTCCTATACAATGAGCAGTTCTTC.

This chain joins TRBV4-1 and TRBJ2-7; TRBD2 aligns across 8 bases. The CDR3 runs to 15 residues. Trimming at V came to 8 bases and at J to 0 bases, leaving 9 bases not matched to a gene. Germline V CDR1 and CDR2: MGHRA, YSYEKL. This CDR3 is CASGLSGASSYEQYF. In DNA, the CDR3 is TGCGCCAGCGGCCTTAGCGGGGCTAGCTCCTACGAGCAGTACTTC.

On this clone: The identical CDR3 is also encoded by other nucleotide sequences in the sample. The chain carries TRBV6-4 and TRBJ1-2, with D tentatively TRBD1 (6 bases). Deletions cut 0 bases from V and 4 bases from J, with 6 bases between. The CDR3 contains 13 residues. Germline CDR1 MRHNA, CDR2 SNTAGT. The DNA for the CDR3 is TGTGCCAGCAGTGACTCAGGGGGCTATGGCTACACCTTC. Protein product: CASSDSGGYGYTF.

This chain links TRBV18 with TRBJ1-3; D gene ambiguous. Trimming shortened V by 3 bases and J by 2 bases, and 17 bases separated the two germline ends. CDR3 length: 17 residues. Germline assignment: CDR1 KGHSH and CDR2 LQKENI. The CDR3, as DNA: TGTGCCAGCTCACCCTCGTTGATTACACGCGCTGGAAACACCATATATTTT. Amino acid sequence: CASSPSLITRAGNTIYF. Together with reference TRBV18 and TRBJ1-3, the CDR3 gives the full variable domain: NAGVMQNPRHLVRRRGQEARLRCSPMKGHSHVYWYRQLPEEGLKFMVYLQKENIIDESGMPKERFSAEFPKEGPSILRIQQVVRGDSAAYFCASSPSLITRAGNTIYFGEGSWLTVV.

The chain employs TRBV28 and TRBJ2-5, with TRBD1 identical over 12 bases. CDR3 length equals 15 residues. Germline-derived CDR1 and CDR2 are MDHEN and SYDVKM. V shed 2 bases, J shed 3 bases, and the junction held 1 base outside the gene matches. DNA for the CDR3: TGTGCCAGCAGTTTAGGGACAGGGGGCGAAGAGACCCAGTACTTC. Amino acids: CASSLGTGGEETQYF.

V and J are TRBV19 and TRBJ1-1; D gene ambiguous. The CDR3 has 13 residues. Trimming shortened V by 3 bases and J by 6 bases, and 11 bases separated the two germline ends. Germline V gene data show CDR1 as LNHDA and CDR2 as SQIVND (reference sequence). CDR3 sequence: CASSISGFPEAFF. In DNA, the CDR3 is TGTGCCAGTAGTATCTCCGGGTTCCCTGAAGCTTTCTTT.

The chain recombines TRBV30 with TRBJ2-5; D not certain. The CDR3 totals 10 residues. V shed 4 bases and J shed 4 bases, with 4 bases lying between them. CDR1 GTSNPN and CDR2 SVGIG come from the germline V gene (reference sequence). The CDR3 region is CAWKGETQYF. The CDR3 nucleotides are TGTGCCTGGAAAGGAGAGACCCAGTACTTC.